The TCR beta chain under discussion was sequenced for a study of type 1 regulatory T cells. Background on the study: An in vitro protocol generated T-allo10, a Tr1-enriched, alloantigen-specific CD4 T cell product.

TCRdb reprocessed the reads with MiXCR, giving one entry per CDR3 protein. The sample yields tens of thousands of distinct CDR3 sequences, around 21% seen once. This clonotype was detected only a few times. Its matching antigen is unknown. The study's findings and limits: Type 1 regulatory T cells had a more restricted TCR repertoire than non-type 1 regulatory T cells.

CDR1 is SGHNT, CDR2 YYREEE, per germline (reference sequence). The germline V and J ends were trimmed by 4 bases and 4 bases, with 17 bases remaining between them. This CDR3 is built from 15 residues. Material for sequencing was cultured type 1 regulatory T (Tr1) cells, either the whole culture or a sorted fraction (not recorded which). The genes are TRBV5-4 and TRBJ1-2, with D tentatively TRBD1 (6 bases). This receptor was taken from a human donor in good health. CDR3 nucleotides: TGTGCCAGCAGCGTACAGGGTTCTTTTATCTATGGCTACACCTTC. Translated, it gives CASSVQGSFIYGYTF. Full variable domain (outside the CDR3, taken from reference TRBV5-4 and TRBJ1-2): ETGVTQSPTHLIKTRGQQVTLRCSSQSGHNTVSWYQQALGQGPQFIFQYYREEENGRGNFPPRFSGLQFPNYSSELNVNALELDDSALYLCASSVQGSFIYGYTFGSGTRLTVV.